Presented here are 13 T cell receptor beta chains from one specimen sequenced in a study of shared clonotypes between healthy human individuals. Generated by immunoSEQ multiplex PCR, the TCRdb table keeps only in-frame clones and is missing some. The sample lists approximately 2.3 million clones, 85% to 95% seen once, with under 0.45% in the top ten. The sequencing input was naive CD4+ T cells from PBMCs. The subset was: CD45RA+ positively selected. The source of these receptors is a man between 18 and 35 years old in good health. Some clones in this sample may be carry-over from other donors' samples.

The rearrangement joins TRBV7-9 to TRBJ1-3; no clear D. Trimming removed 3 bases at V and 1 base at J, with 13 bases between. CDR1 and CDR2 from the germline V gene are SEHNR and FQNEAQ (reference sequence). The CDR3 is 16 residues long. The chain's CDR3 is CASSFVWSGSGNTIYF. In DNA, the CDR3 is TGTGCCAGCAGCTTTGTGTGGTCGGGATCTGGAAACACCATATATTTT.

The CDR3 DNA is TGTGCCAGCAGTGACAGCGGGAGGAACACAGATACGCAGTATTTT. Encoded protein: CASSDSGRNTDTQYF. The V gene is TRBV6-4, the J gene TRBJ2-3; TRBD2 agrees at 9 bases. Germline CDR1 MRHNA, CDR2 SNTAGT. This CDR3 region has 15 residues. Trimming took 2 bases from V and 2 from J; bases not matched to a gene: 2.

This rearrangement joins TRBV5-1 to TRBJ1-1; D is ambiguous. CDR1 is SGHRS and CDR2 is YFSETQ in the germline V gene. The CDR3 loop spans 13 amino acids. With 4 bases removed from V and 4 bases from J, the gap between germline ends came to 11 bases. This chain's CDR3 is CASSPGSTTEAFF. CDR3 in DNA: TGCGCCAGCAGCCCGGGGTCGACCACTGAAGCTTTCTTT.

Regarding this clone: Other DNA sequences in the same sample also yield this CDR3. The rearrangement joins TRBV18 to TRBJ2-3; the D is unclear. V lost 0 bases and J lost 1, with 5 bases in between. The CDR3 runs 14 residues. The germline CDR1 and CDR2 sequences are KGHSH and LQKENI. The CDR3 nucleotides read TGTGCCAGCTCACCACCGGCCCGCACAGATACGCAGTATTTT. Its protein is CASSPPARTDTQYF.

The genes are TRBV9 and TRBJ2-7, with 9 bases fitting TRBD1. CDR3 length: 14 residues. V shed 3 bases, J shed 8 bases, and the junction held 9 bases outside the gene matches. From germline, CDR1 is SGDLS and CDR2 YYNGEE. The DNA of the CDR3 is TGTGCCAGCAGCGCCCCCGGGACAGGGAGTCAGCAGTACTTC. Translating gives CASSAPGTGSQQYF.

This chain connects TRBV29-1 to TRBJ1-1; the D is unclear. Trimming left V 7 bases short and J 5 bases short, with 20 bases between. This CDR3 is 14 amino acids long. Germline loops: CDR1 SQVTM, CDR2 ANQGSEA. The CDR3 here is CSERSGRQKTEAFF. CDR3 bases: TGCAGCGAGAGGTCGGGCAGGCAGAAGACTGAAGCTTTCTTT.

This clone was counted a single time. This chain links TRBV5-5 with TRBJ2-3; no firm D call. This CDR3 is 14 amino acids long. Trimming left V 1 base short and J 6 bases short, with 12 bases between. From germline, CDR1 is SGHKS and CDR2 YYEKEE (reference sequence). In DNA, the CDR3 is TGTGCCAGCAGCTTGTTGGCGACACCGGATACGCAGTATTTT. Translating gives CASSLLATPDTQYF. Full variable domain (outside the CDR3, taken from reference TRBV5-5 and TRBJ2-3): DAGVTQSPTHLIKTRGQQVTLRCSPISGHKSVSWYQQVLGQGPQFIFQYYEKEERGRGNFPDRFSARQFPNYSSELNVNALLLGDSALYLCASSLLATPDTQYFGPGTRLTVL.

The chain employs TRBV7-9 and TRBJ1-3; D unclear. From germline, CDR1 is SEHNR and CDR2 FQNEAQ (reference sequence). The CDR3 has 14 amino acids. V gave up 4 bases and J gave up 1 base, with 8 bases separating them. CDR3 coding DNA: TGTGCCAGCAGCTCCACCAATTCTGGAAACACCATATATTTT. It is translated as CASSSTNSGNTIYF.

This chain connects TRBV7-6 to TRBJ2-2; TRBD2 agrees at 12 bases. Germline V gives CDR1 SGHVS, CDR2 FNYEAQ. The CDR3 contains 16 residues. V was pared by 4 bases and J by 4 bases, with 4 bases of the junction left unmatched. CDR3 in amino acids: CASSSLAGGGTGELFF. CDR3 nucleotide sequence: TGTGCCAGCAGCTCACTAGCGGGAGGAGGCACCGGGGAGCTGTTTTTT.

This chain links TRBV7-2 with TRBJ2-3; D not resolved. The CDR3 has 11 residues. CDR1 is SGHTA and CDR2 is FQGNSA in the germline V gene. Trimming stripped 10 bases from V and 4 bases from J, with 9 bases between. CDR3 DNA: TGTGCCATTTTCCCGGCAGATACGCAGTATTTT. This sequence encodes CAIFPADTQYF.

The chain joins TRBV6-5 to TRBJ1-5; the D gene is possibly TRBD1 (6 bases). Looked up from germline, CDR1 is MNHEY and CDR2 is SVGAGI. There are 14 residues in the CDR3. V lost 6 bases to trimming and J lost 6 bases, with 15 bases between them. The CDR3 here is CASRGRGSTQPQHF. CDR3 bases: TGTGCCAGCAGGGGGAGGGGGTCGACTCAGCCCCAGCATTTT.

V gene TRBV7-2 combines with J gene TRBJ1-5, with 9 bases fitting TRBD1. The CDR3 sequence is 15 residues long. Losses at the gene ends were 1 base for V and 5 bases for J; bases not matched to a gene: 3. Germline assignment: CDR1 SGHTA and CDR2 FQGNSA. The CDR3 is CASSLVRDRDQPQHF. CDR3 DNA sequence: TGTGCCAGCAGCTTAGTGAGGGACAGGGATCAGCCCCAGCATTTT. The full variable domain, completed using reference TRBV7-2 and TRBJ1-5, is GAGVSQSPSNKVTEKGKDVELRCDPISGHTALYWYRQSLGQGLEFLIYFQGNSAPDKSGLPSDRFSAERTGGSVSTLTIQRTQQEDSAVYLCASSLVRDRDQPQHFGDGTRLSIL.

This clone was counted once. This rearrangement joins TRBV5-4 to TRBJ1-1, with 7 bases identical to TRBD1. Germline V lookup: CDR1 SGHNT, CDR2 YYREEE (reference sequence). Unmatched junction bases numbered 8, after V lost 0 bases and J lost 0 bases. There are 17 residues in the CDR3. This CDR3 is CASSLVLSGQLNTEAFF. CDR3 DNA: TGTGCCAGCAGCTTGGTTCTTTCGGGACAGTTGAACACTGAAGCTTTCTTT.